The 31 T cell receptor beta chains below come from one sample, sequenced in a study of blood T cell repertoires in COVID-19. TCRdb's copy holds only in-frame clones and misses some; the assay was immunoSEQ multiplex PCR. The sample carries about 100,000 clones, 90% to 95% recorded once. The sample consisted of peripheral blood. The origin of the receptors is a man aged 50 or older with active COVID-19.

The chain links TRBV7-2 to TRBJ2-7; no reliable D call. The CDR3 runs to 11 residues. V lost 2 bases and J lost 5, with 4 bases in between. Per the germline V gene, CDR1 is SGHTA and CDR2 is FQGNSA. CDR3 coding DNA: TGTGCCAGCAGCTTACATGACGAGCAGTACTTC. It encodes CASSLHDEQYF. Full variable domain (rest looked up from reference TRBV7-2 and TRBJ2-7): GAGVSQSPSNKVTEKGKDVELRCDPISGHTALYWYRQSLGQGLEFLIYFQGNSAPDKSGLPSDRFSAERTGGSVSTLTIQRTQQEDSAVYLCASSLHDEQYFGPGTRLTVT.

The chain uses TRBV3-1 (or the pseudogene TRBV3-2) and TRBJ1-2, with D possibly matching TRBD1 (5 bases). Germline values: CDR1 LGHDT, CDR2 YNNKEL (reference sequence). The CDR3 is made up of 15 amino acids. V was pared by 3 bases and J by 4 bases, with 15 bases between. The CDR3 region has the DNA TGTGCCAGCAGCCATCTATCGGGGGGGAGCTATGGCTACACCTTC. It is translated as CASSHLSGGSYGYTF.

A single count supports this clone. The chain carries TRBV19 and TRBJ2-7, with 10 bases that match TRBD1. CDR3 length: 14 amino acids. V was clipped by 4 bases and J by 5 bases; unmatched bases: 5. Germline CDR1 and CDR2: LNHDA and SQIVND (reference sequence). The CDR3, as DNA: TGTGCCAGTAGTAACCGGGACAGGGGCCACGAGCAGTACTTC. This translates into CASSNRDRGHEQYF.

The V call is TRBV27, the J call TRBJ2-6; D remains ambiguous. This CDR3 region has 15 residues. V was pared by 4 bases and J by 0 bases, with 7 bases between. CDR1 MNHEY and CDR2 SMNVEV come from the germline V gene (reference sequence). This chain's CDR3 is CASSSRGSGANVLTF. The DNA of the CDR3 is TGTGCCAGCAGTTCTCGAGGCTCTGGGGCCAACGTCCTGACTTTC.

CDR3 loop: CASSFGTGPNQPQHF. Written as DNA, the CDR3 is TGTGCCAGCAGCTTTGGGACAGGGCCCAATCAGCCCCAGCATTTT. The chain recombines TRBV7-2 with TRBJ1-5, with 9 bases lining up with TRBD1. CDR1 is SGHTA and CDR2 is FQGNSA in the germline V gene. Trimming at V came to 3 bases and at J to 3 bases, leaving 3 bases not matched to a gene. The length of the CDR3 is 15 residues.

V gene TRBV28 combines with J gene TRBJ2-1; tentatively, D is TRBD2 (6 bases). Germline CDR1 and CDR2: MDHEN and SYDVKM. V was clipped by 7 bases and J by 0 bases, with 16 bases between them. The CDR3 runs to 16 residues. The CDR3 sequence is CASKEPGSGSYNEQFF. For the CDR3, the DNA is TGTGCCAGCAAAGAGCCTGGTAGCGGCTCCTACAATGAGCAGTTCTTC.

V and J are TRBV7-8 and TRBJ2-7; 7 bases are shared with TRBD1. Germline V gives CDR1 SGHVS, CDR2 FQNEAQ. The ends lost 5 bases at V and 2 bases at J; junction bases unmatched: 6. This CDR3 region has 14 residues. CDR3 bases: TGTGCCAGCAGCGCGACAGGGCCCGCCTACGAGCAGTACTTC. Translation: CASSATGPAYEQYF.

The rearrangement joins TRBV27 to TRBJ2-3; a weak D match, TRBD1 (6 bases). The CDR3 is made up of 14 amino acids. V was cut by 4 bases and J by 3 bases, with 11 bases left in between. CDR1 and CDR2 from the germline V gene are MNHEY and SMNVEV (reference sequence). The CDR3 is CASSYRDSTDTQYF. In DNA, the CDR3 is TGTGCCAGCAGTTACAGGGATTCGACAGATACGCAGTATTTT.

The chain joins TRBV19 to TRBJ2-1; tentative D call: TRBD1 (6 bases). V was clipped by 7 bases and J by 10 bases, with 17 bases between them. CDR3 size: 13 residues. Germline assignment: CDR1 LNHDA and CDR2 SQIVND (reference sequence). CDR3 amino acids: CASTIPGTPEQFF. CDR3 DNA sequence: TGTGCCAGTACCATCCCAGGGACACCGGAGCAGTTCTTC.

The chain uses TRBV5-4 and TRBJ1-1; D unclear. Per the germline V gene, CDR1 is SGHNT and CDR2 is YYREEE (reference sequence). V lost 4 bases and J 5 bases, leaving 9 bases between the germline ends. The CDR3 is 12 amino acids. The CDR3 loop reads CASSHPGTEAFF. As DNA, the CDR3 is TGTGCCAGCAGCCATCCCGGGACTGAAGCTTTCTTT. The whole variable domain, remainder taken from reference TRBV5-4 and TRBJ1-1, is ETGVTQSPTHLIKTRGQQVTLRCSSQSGHNTVSWYQQALGQGPQFIFQYYREEENGRGNFPPRFSGLQFPNYSSELNVNALELDDSALYLCASSHPGTEAFFGQGTRLTVV.

V is TRBV18 and J is TRBJ1-1, with 7 positions matching TRBD1. V lost 0 bases, J lost 10 bases, and 5 bases stayed unmatched. The CDR3 contains 13 residues. Germline CDR1 reads KGHSH; CDR2 reads LQKENI. CDR3 sequence reads: CASSPPSTGAAFF. Here the CDR3 DNA reads TGTGCCAGCTCACCACCGAGTACAGGGGCAGCTTTCTTT.

This clone was observed a single time. J is TRBJ2-2 and V is TRBV5-4, with 9 positions matching TRBD2. This CDR3 is built from 15 residues. J was trimmed by 5 bases and V by 1 base; bases with no gene match: 3. Germline CDR1 and CDR2: SGHNT and YYREEE (reference sequence). The CDR3 DNA reads as TGTGCCAGCAGCTTGAGTAGCGGGAGTACCGGGGAGCTGTTTTTT. As protein: CASSLSSGSTGELFF.

The chain employs TRBV7-6 and TRBJ2-5, with 13 bases matching TRBD2. This CDR3 spans 16 amino acids. Germline V lookup: CDR1 SGHVS, CDR2 FNYEAQ. V lost 5 bases to trimming and J lost 5 bases; unmatched junction nucleotides: 8. The CDR3 DNA sequence: TGTGCCAGCAGCGGAAGACTAGCGGGGGGCCGGGAGACCCAGTACTTC. Residues: CASSGRLAGGRETQYF.

The chain carries TRBV4-1 and TRBJ1-4; D is undetermined. The CDR3 runs to 14 residues. Germline V CDR1 and CDR2: MGHRA, YSYEKL. Trimming left V 6 bases short and J 7 bases short, with 15 bases between. The CDR3, as DNA: TGCGCCAGCAGATCCTCATACGGTCCTGAAAAACTGTTTTTT. This codes for CASRSSYGPEKLFF.

The sample holds one count of this clone. This chain links TRBV25-1 with TRBJ2-3; TRBD2 is a possible D gene (5 bases). The ends were cut back, 0 bases at V and 6 bases at J, with 16 bases in the middle. The V gene's germline CDR1 is MGHDK and CDR2 SYGVNS. The CDR3 consists of 16 residues. The CDR3 nucleotides are TGTGCCAGCAGTGAATATCGTGCGGGTTCGCGGGATACGCAGTATTTT. Its translation is CASSEYRAGSRDTQYF.

This chain connects TRBV6-5 to TRBJ2-7; TRBD2 is a possible D gene (5 bases). The germline V gene encodes CDR1 MNHEY and CDR2 SVGAGI. The CDR3 is 13 residues long. V was trimmed by 6 bases and J by 5 bases, leaving 14 bases between them. CDR3: CASRPRGGDEQYV. DNA for the CDR3: TGTGCCAGCAGGCCACGGGGTGGCGACGAGCAGTACGTC.

The J gene is TRBJ2-3, the V gene TRBV6-6, with 8 bases lining up with TRBD1. V lost 2 bases to trimming and J lost 3 bases; unmatched junction nucleotides: 4. The germline V gene has CDR1 MNHNY and CDR2 SVGAGI (reference sequence). This CDR3 is 15 amino acids long. The CDR3: CASSYGQGRTDTQYF. The CDR3 DNA reads as TGTGCCAGCAGTTACGGACAGGGTCGGACAGATACGCAGTATTTT.

The chain recombines TRBV5-6 with TRBJ1-5, with a tentative D call TRBD1 (5 bases). Per germline, CDR1 SGHDT and CDR2 YYEEEE. CDR3 length: 15 amino acids. The germline V and J ends were trimmed by 4 bases and 6 bases, with 17 bases remaining between them. In nucleotides, the CDR3 is TGTGCCAGCAGCCTCTGGACGGGGGGGGGTCAGCCCCAGCATTTT. Translating gives CASSLWTGGGQPQHF. The variable domain in full, with the rest retrieved from reference TRBV5-6 and TRBJ1-5, is DAGVTQSPTHLIKTRGQQVTLRCSPKSGHDTVSWYQQALGQGPQFIFQYYEEEERQRGNFPDRFSGHQFPNYSSELNVNALLLGDSALYLCASSLWTGGGQPQHFGDGTRLSIL.

The chain combines TRBV11-2 with TRBJ2-7, with D possibly TRBD1 on 5 matching bases. Trimming cost V 2 bases and J 1 base, with 6 bases left between them. This CDR3 has 13 residues. CDR1 and CDR2 from the germline V gene are SGHAT and FQNNGV. CDR3 coding DNA: TGTGCCAGCAGCTTACCAGGGTCCTACGAGCAGTACTTC. This gives the protein CASSLPGSYEQYF.

V and J are TRBV7-9 and TRBJ1-1, with 7 bases lining up with TRBD1. The V gene end was trimmed by 5 bases and the J gene end by 6 bases; junction bases not matched to a gene: 9. CDR1 and CDR2 from the germline V gene are SEHNR and FQNEAQ (reference sequence). The CDR3 runs 14 residues. The CDR3: CASSQIYRGAEAFF. CDR3 nucleotide sequence: TGTGCCAGCAGCCAAATTTACAGGGGCGCTGAAGCTTTCTTT.

The chain carries TRBV21-1 and TRBJ1-1; TRBD1 is taken as the D call from the table, unchecked against the DNA. TRBV21-1 is shown as a pseudogene. This CDR3 has 15 amino acids. CDR3 region: CASTTDRQLRAEAFF. The CDR3 DNA reads as TGTGCCAGCACGACTGATCGACAGCTTCGCGCTGAAGCTTTCTTT.

This clone has a single count. The chain recombines TRBV27 with TRBJ2-1; D is undetermined. This CDR3 contains 16 residues. CDR1 is MNHEY and CDR2 is SMNVEV in the germline V gene (reference sequence). Trimming pared 2 bases from V and 4 bases from J, leaving 15 bases between. CDR3 loop: CASSLSGVLGYNEQFF. CDR3 nucleotide sequence: TGTGCCAGCAGTTTAAGTGGCGTCCTCGGGTACAATGAGCAGTTCTTC.

This chain links TRBV19 with TRBJ1-1; D is perhaps TRBD1 (5 bases). Germline V gene sequence: CDR1 LNHDA, CDR2 SQIVND (reference sequence). This CDR3 comprises 13 residues. Between the trimmed V and J ends, which lost 5 bases and 5 bases, there was a span of 12 bases. CDR3 DNA: TGTGCCAGTAGTGTCCAGCAGGGAACTGAAGCTTTCTTT. Residues: CASSVQQGTEAFF.

This clone was counted a few times. The chain combines TRBV5-1 with TRBJ1-6, with D possibly TRBD1 on 6 matching bases. Germline V gives CDR1 SGHRS, CDR2 YFSETQ. The V end lost 3 bases, the J end lost 6 bases, and 13 bases lay between the germline ends. The CDR3 is made up of 15 amino acids. The CDR3 region has the DNA TGCGCCAGCAGCTCGGCAGGGGCCGGTAATTCACCCCTCCACTTT. It encodes CASSSAGAGNSPLHF.

J is TRBJ2-3 and V is TRBV10-2, with 7 bases fitting TRBD2. The V and J ends lost 4 bases and 1 base, in that order; junction bases with no gene match: 5. Germline CDR1 and CDR2: WSHSY and SAAADI. CDR3 size: 15 residues. The CDR3 DNA reads TGCGCCAGCAGTGGAGCGGGGTGGGGCACAGATACGCAGTATTTT. It is translated as CASSGAGWGTDTQYF.

The chain uses TRBV6-6 and TRBJ1-1, with D hard to call. There are 15 residues in the CDR3. CDR1 and CDR2 (germline): MNHNY, SVGAGI (reference sequence). Trimming pared 8 bases from V and 1 base from J, leaving 17 bases between. The CDR3 is CASRMSRGTNTEAFF. The CDR3 DNA sequence: TGTGCCAGCCGCATGAGTCGGGGTACGAACACTGAAGCTTTCTTT.

The chain links TRBV5-1 to TRBJ2-5, with TRBD2 identical over 10 bases. Germline lookup yields CDR1 SGHRS and CDR2 YFSETQ. The trim removed 4 bases at V and 4 bases at J, leaving 4 bases unmatched. The CDR3 spans 14 residues. CDR3 in DNA: TGCGCCAGCAGCATTAGCGGGGGGAGAGAGACCCAGTACTTC. Its translation: CASSISGGRETQYF.

CDR3 in DNA: TGTGCCAGCAGCCAAGATAGGACTAGCGGGGGGTCGGGTCGTCATACGCAGTATTTT. Its translation: CASSQDRTSGGSGRHTQYF. The chain combines TRBV4-2 with TRBJ2-3; 14 nucleotides agree with TRBD2. The V gene's germline CDR1 is LGHNA and CDR2 YNFKEQ. The CDR3 covers 19 residues. With 0 bases clipped from V and 7 bases from J, the junction kept 12 bases outside the gene matches.

V gene TRBV27 combines with J gene TRBJ1-2; 10 bases are a match to TRBD1. The CDR3 is made up of 19 amino acids. The germline V gene has CDR1 MNHEY and CDR2 SMNVEV (reference sequence). J lost 5 bases, V lost 4 bases, and 19 bases had no gene match. CDR3 protein: CASSSRLRDRGPVGYGYTF. The CDR3 coding sequence is TGTGCCAGCAGTTCACGCCTAAGGGACAGGGGCCCCGTTGGGTATGGCTACACCTTC.

The V and J genes are TRBV6-1 and TRBJ1-3; tentatively, D is TRBD1 (5 bases). The CDR3 has 15 residues. CDR1 and CDR2 (germline): MNHNS, SASEGT. V lost 2 bases and J 2 bases, leaving 10 bases between the germline ends. CDR3 loop: CASSEPQGTGNTIYF. The CDR3 DNA is TGTGCCAGCAGTGAACCTCAGGGAACTGGAAACACCATATATTTT.

This clone was detected only once. The chain joins TRBV7-3 to TRBJ2-1; D unresolved. The germline V and J ends were trimmed by 5 bases and 7 bases, with 15 bases remaining between them. Germline assignment: CDR1 SGHTA and CDR2 FQGTGA. The CDR3 sequence is 14 residues long. The CDR3 spells CASSLTPTSNEQFF. The CDR3 DNA is TGTGCCAGCAGCCTCACCCCGACTTCTAATGAGCAGTTCTTC.